Listed here are 31 T cell receptor beta chains from one sample, sequenced in a study of T cells in Graves' hyperthyroidism and ophthalmopathy (dated by TCRdb to the late 2010s). To prepare the library, multiplex PCR was applied. The sequencing machine was an Illumina HiSeq 2000. Amplification of TCR beta CDR3 regions was carried out from RNA transcripts. The first round of RT-PCR for the TCR CDR3 was performed with the HTBI primer set and the Qiagen OneStep RT-PCR kit. Clones were called with MiXCR by TCRdb after fastp trimmed the public reads at Q25, and only in-frame beta chains were retained. Identical CDR3 protein sequences are pooled into one entry, listed with their most common genes and DNA. The sample table shows about 540,000 distinct CDR3 sequences, and about 45% are seen once. 7.5% to 8.5% of the sample comes from the top ten. The sample comprised peripheral blood or thyroid tissue (not recorded which). Receptors originate from a woman in her late teens or twenties with Graves' hyperthyroidism.

The chain uses TRBV4-3 and TRBJ1-2, with a tentative D call TRBD1 (6 bases). The CDR3 covers 14 residues. Trimming cost V 0 bases and J 7 bases, with 12 bases left between them. Germline CDR1 and CDR2: LGHNA and YSLEER. DNA of the CDR3: TGCGCCAGCAGCCAAGAGGGGGCAGGGGTTGGCTACACCTTC. Translated, it gives CASSQEGAGVGYTF.

This clonotype was detected a few times. The J gene is TRBJ2-7, the V gene TRBV6-5; D not resolved. CDR1 and CDR2 from the germline V gene are MNHEY and SVGAGI. V dropped 0 bases and J dropped 0 bases, with 12 bases sitting between them. This CDR3 contains 16 residues. The CDR3 protein is CASSYSYGSPSYEQYF. For the CDR3, the DNA is TGTGCCAGCAGTTACTCGTACGGGTCCCCCTCCTACGAGCAGTACTTC.

The V call is TRBV20-1, the J call TRBJ2-7, with a tentative D call TRBD2 (5 bases). This CDR3 is built from 13 residues. CDR1 is DFQATT and CDR2 is SNEGSKA in the germline V gene (reference sequence). The V end was cut by 6 bases, the J end by 1 base, with 13 bases between. The CDR3 DNA follows: TGCAGTGCGGACGCGGGCCGTTCCTACGAGCAGTACTTC. Residues: CSADAGRSYEQYF.

The V and J genes are TRBV2 and TRBJ1-1; D remains ambiguous. This CDR3 contains 13 residues. Trimming pared 5 bases from V and 3 bases from J, leaving 10 bases between. Germline V gene data show CDR1 as SNHLY and CDR2 as FYNNEI. CDR3 amino acids: CASSLFMDTEAFF. The CDR3 nucleotides read TGTGCCAGCAGTCTTTTCATGGACACTGAAGCTTTCTTT.

This clonotype was seen only a few times. This chain links TRBV6-2 or TRBV6-3 with TRBJ1-1, with D unresolved. Germline V gene sequence: CDR1 MNHEY, CDR2 SVGEGT. This CDR3 spans 15 amino acids. Trimming cost V 4 bases and J 1 base, with 13 bases left between them. The CDR3 coding sequence is TGTGCCAGCAGTTTTTCCATGGCGGGGAACACTGAAGCTTTCTTT. This codes for CASSFSMAGNTEAFF.

The rearrangement uses TRBV6-6 and TRBJ2-7; D unclear. The germline V gene encodes CDR1 MNHNY and CDR2 SVGAGI (reference sequence). The CDR3 is 14 amino acids. With 8 bases removed from V and 1 base from J, the gap between germline ends came to 15 bases. The CDR3 nucleotides are TGTGCCAGCCTCCAGAGGCGGTTTTCCTACGAGCAGTACTTC. It encodes CASLQRRFSYEQYF.

This CDR3 reads CASSLGPVNEQFF. CDR3 in DNA: TGTGCCAGCAGTCTCGGACCCGTCAATGAGCAGTTCTTC. The chain joins TRBV7-2 to TRBJ2-1; D remains ambiguous. The germline V gene encodes CDR1 SGHTA and CDR2 FQGNSA. V lost 6 bases, J lost 6 bases, and 12 bases lay in between. The CDR3 contains 13 residues.

This chain connects TRBV24-1 to TRBJ2-1, with D perhaps matching TRBD1 or TRBD2 (7 bases each). The germline V gene encodes CDR1 KGHDR and CDR2 SFDVKD. There are 15 residues in the CDR3. V was pared by 7 bases and J by 2 bases, with 14 bases between. CDR3: CATSAQGTTYNEQFF. The CDR3 DNA is TGTGCCACCAGCGCACAGGGGACTACCTACAATGAGCAGTTCTTC.

In this sample, this clonotype turned up many times. This rearrangement joins TRBV4-2 to TRBJ2-2, with a weak D call TRBD2 (5 bases). Germline V gene sequence: CDR1 LGHNA, CDR2 YNFKEQ. The ends were cut back, 0 bases at V and 5 bases at J, with 7 bases in the middle. This CDR3 region has 14 residues. The CDR3 protein is CASSQDRTTGELFF. DNA for the CDR3: TGTGCCAGCAGCCAAGACAGGACTACCGGGGAGCTGTTTTTT.

This clonotype was observed at least ten times. The rearrangement links TRBV19 to TRBJ1-4; tentatively, D is TRBD1 (5 bases). Germline V gene sequence: CDR1 LNHDA, CDR2 SQIVND (reference sequence). V was shortened by 1 base and J by 3 bases, with 6 bases between the two germline ends. The CDR3 sequence is 14 residues long. The DNA for the CDR3 is TGTGCCAGTAGTATAGCGGGACCTAATGAAAAACTGTTTTTT. Encoded protein: CASSIAGPNEKLFF.

The chain joins TRBV12-3 or TRBV12-4 to TRBJ1-2; 10 bases align to TRBD1. Trimming removed 4 bases from V and 7 bases from J; junction bases left unmatched: 18. The length of the CDR3 is 18 residues. This CDR3 is CASSSSFTGTGVDCGYTF. The CDR3, as DNA: TGTGCCAGCAGTTCCTCCTTTACCGGGACAGGGGTTGACTGTGGCTACACCTTC.

V and J are TRBV2 and TRBJ1-4; D perhaps matches TRBD1 (5 bases). CDR1 and CDR2 (germline): SNHLY, FYNNEI. The V end was cut by 5 bases, the J end by 10 bases, with 11 bases between. This CDR3 is built from 12 residues. CDR3 sequence reads: CASSKTERKLFF. In DNA, the CDR3 is TGTGCCAGCAGTAAGACAGAACGAAAACTGTTTTTT.

This clonotype was counted ten times or more. This chain links TRBV2 with TRBJ1-2; D might be TRBD1 (5 bases). The CDR3 extends over 11 amino acids. From germline, CDR1 is SNHLY and CDR2 FYNNEI. V dropped 8 bases and J dropped 8 bases, with 12 bases sitting between them. Here the CDR3 reads CASVETGGYTF. In DNA, the CDR3 is TGTGCCAGCGTGGAAACAGGAGGCTACACCTTC. Variable domain in full (rest from reference TRBV2 and TRBJ1-2): EPEVTQTPSHQVTQMGQEVILRCVPISNHLYFYWYRQILGQKVEFLVSFYNNEISEKSEIFDDQFSVERPDGSNFTLKIRSTKLEDSAMYFCASVETGGYTFGSGTRLTVV.

This clonotype came up many times. For the CDR3, the DNA is TGTGCCACCAGTGGGTGGGGCACCGGGGAGCTGTTTTTT. Translated: CATSGWGTGELFF. V usage is TRBV24-1 and J usage is TRBJ2-2; D uncertain. The length of the CDR3 is 13 residues. V was cut by 5 bases and J by 4 bases, with 7 bases left in between. The germline CDR1 and CDR2 sequences are KGHDR and SFDVKD.

The table lists this clonotype with a few counts. The V call is TRBV15, the J call TRBJ1-4; D call uncertain. CDR3 length equals 15 residues. The ends were cut back, 0 bases at V and 0 bases at J, with 5 bases in the middle. Germline V gives CDR1 LNHNV, CDR2 YYDKDF (reference sequence). CDR3 nucleotide sequence: TGTGCCACCAGCAGAGACAGATCAACTAATGAAAAACTGTTTTTT. Translated: CATSRDRSTNEKLFF.

The J gene is TRBJ2-5, the V gene TRBV2, with D unclear. Matching the DNA end better, TRBJ2-4 makes the J call doubtful. The CDR3 is 14 amino acids. Germline CDR1 reads SNHLY; CDR2 reads FYNNEI. In nucleotides, the CDR3 is TGTGCCAGCAGTCAAGGGATGGGCAAAAACATTCAGTACTTC. Its translation is CASSQGMGKNIQYF.

This clonotype has at least ten counts. J is TRBJ2-7 and V is TRBV7-2, with 10 positions matching TRBD2. The trim removed 4 bases at V and 2 bases at J, leaving 5 bases unmatched. The CDR3 runs 15 residues. The germline V gene encodes CDR1 SGHTA and CDR2 FQGNSA. The CDR3 sequence: CASSSILAGTYEQYF. The CDR3 nucleotides read TGTGCCAGCAGCTCAATACTAGCGGGGACCTACGAGCAGTACTTC.

Comment on this clonotype: Since no conserved phenylalanine or tryptophan closes the CDR3, a read error is the likely cause. The DNA is omitted, as the CDR3 cannot be located on it reliably, and the CDR3 follows TCRdb's listing. This chain links TRBV11-2 with TRBJ2-7; TRBD2, as called in the table, went unchecked against the DNA. The CDR3 region is 9 residues in length, termini included. Looked up from germline, CDR1 is SGHAT and CDR2 is FQNNGV. The CDR3 is CASSLRVAG.

This clonotype was counted ten times or more. The chain is built from TRBV24-1 and TRBJ1-4, with no clear D. Germline V CDR1 and CDR2: KGHDR, SFDVKD. The CDR3 sequence is 16 residues long. Deletions cut 1 base from V and 5 bases from J, with 13 bases between. The DNA for the CDR3 is TGTGCCACCAGTGATTTCGACATATCGGGAAATGAAAAACTGTTTTTT. It yields the protein CATSDFDISGNEKLFF.

This clonotype was seen ten or more times. The genes are TRBV4-3 and TRBJ1-2; D not resolved. The germline V and J ends were trimmed by 4 bases and 14 bases, with 23 bases remaining between them. The germline gives CDR1 LGHNA, CDR2 YSLEER. The CDR3 sequence is 14 residues long. The CDR3 here is CASSLGLGMKGSTF. In nucleotides, the CDR3 is TGCGCCAGCAGCCTCGGCCTGGGCATGAAGGGCTCGACCTTC.

Details on this clonotype: This could be a read error, since a much larger clone is one nucleotide away. V usage is TRBV27 and J usage is TRBJ1-2; maybe TRBD1 (5 bases). The V end lost 5 bases, the J end lost 6 bases, and 19 bases lay between the germline ends. CDR3 length equals 15 residues. The germline V gene encodes CDR1 MNHEY and CDR2 SMNVEV (reference sequence). CDR3 DNA: TGTGCCAGCAGTGGCCCCGGGGGAAGGTTCCATGGCTACACCTTC. Translated: CASSGPGGRFHGYTF.

As concerns this clonotype: The junction shows a germline mismatch at one end, possibly a read error. The chain recombines TRBV7-3 with TRBJ1-5; maybe TRBD1 (6 bases). This CDR3 spans 16 amino acids. CDR1 is SGHTA, CDR2 FQGTGA, per germline. CDR3 bases: TGTGCCAGCAGCCTAGGGGGGGGCGACGGCAATCGGCCCCAGCATTTT. Translation gives CASSLGGGDGNRPQHF.

The rearrangement uses TRBV29-1 and TRBJ2-7; 7 bases are shared with TRBD1. The CDR3 has 14 residues. With 8 bases clipped from V and 3 bases from J, the junction kept 13 bases outside the gene matches. Germline V CDR1 and CDR2: SQVTM, ANQGSEA. The CDR3 spells CSLEATGQNYEQYF. The CDR3 DNA is TGCAGCTTGGAAGCGACGGGACAGAACTACGAGCAGTACTTC.

With regard to this clonotype: A much larger clone lies one base from this, so it may be a read error. Likely a read error: the CDR3 ends without its conserved phenylalanine or tryptophan. V and J are TRBV5-1 and TRBJ2-7; the match to TRBD1 covers 8 bases. V was pared by 4 bases and J by 2 bases, with 14 bases of the junction left unmatched. Per the germline V gene, CDR1 is SGHRS and CDR2 is YFSETQ. The CDR3 totals 17 residues. The CDR3 protein is CASSAPVEGQGTYEQYY. CDR3 nucleotides: TGCGCCAGCAGCGCCCCTGTCGAAGGACAGGGTACCTACGAGCAGTACTAC.

The CDR3 region has the DNA TGTGCCAGTAGACAAGGACGGGCCCAGGGACCCCAGTACTTC. This gives the protein CASRQGRAQGPQYF. This chain joins TRBV19 and TRBJ2-5, with D perhaps assigned TRBD1 or TRBD2 (5 bases each). The CDR3 length is 14 residues. CDR1 is LNHDA, CDR2 SQIVND, per germline (reference sequence). V was trimmed by 6 bases and J by 9 bases, leaving 20 bases between them.

In its sample, this clonotype was seen many times. The J gene is TRBJ2-5, the V gene TRBV11-3; D remains unclear. V lost 2 bases and J lost 0, with 7 bases in between. Germline V CDR1 and CDR2: SGHNT, YENEEA. The CDR3 is 14 amino acids. CDR3 sequence (DNA): TGTGCCAGCAGCTTACTCCGATACCAAGAGACCCAGTACTTC. Amino acids: CASSLLRYQETQYF.

The chain combines TRBV19 with TRBJ1-2; no clear D gene. Germline assignment: CDR1 LNHDA and CDR2 SQIVND (reference sequence). Trimming cost V 5 bases and J 13 bases, with 8 bases left between them. CDR3 length: 9 residues. Written as DNA, the CDR3 is TGTGCCAGTAGTCCGGGAGCCACCTTC. Translated: CASSPGATF.

The chain couples TRBV7-9 to TRBJ2-7; either TRBD1 or TRBD2 may supply D (5 bases each). The CDR3 spans 13 residues. V was cut by 4 bases and J by 4 bases, with 11 bases left in between. From germline, CDR1 is SEHNR and CDR2 FQNEAQ (reference sequence). DNA for the CDR3: TGTGCCAGCAGCTCCGGGACCCAATACGAGCAGTACTTC. Protein product: CASSSGTQYEQYF.

Ten or more counts support this clonotype. The rearrangement links TRBV29-1 to TRBJ2-6, with D perhaps being TRBD1 or TRBD2 (5 bases each). This CDR3 has 14 amino acids. Germline CDR1 reads SQVTM; CDR2 reads ANQGSEA. V lost 4 bases and J 4 bases, leaving 11 bases between the germline ends. CDR3 protein: CSVGVGTGANVLTF. In nucleotides, the CDR3 is TGCAGCGTTGGAGTAGGGACCGGGGCCAACGTCCTGACTTTC.

The chain recombines TRBV11-2 with TRBJ2-6, with unresolved D. Germline CDR1 SGHAT, CDR2 FQNNGV. Trimming removed 5 bases at V and 12 bases at J, with 5 bases between. The CDR3 loop spans 10 amino acids. The CDR3 DNA is TGTGCCAGCAGCCCATTCGTCCTGACTTTC. Its translation: CASSPFVLTF.

The V call is TRBV6-2 or TRBV6-3, the J call TRBJ2-3, with 9 bases matching TRBD1. The CDR3 runs 17 residues. The trim removed 0 bases at V and 5 bases at J, leaving 9 bases unmatched. The V gene's germline CDR1 is MNHEY and CDR2 SVGEGT. The CDR3 region has the DNA TGTGCCAGCAGTTACTCGTCCGGGACAGGGTCGAGAGATACGCAGTATTTT. Its protein is CASSYSSGTGSRDTQYF.